The T cell receptor (beta chain) under discussion was sequenced for a study of Graves' ophthalmopathy and Graves' hyperthyroidism. Points from the study as a whole: Using 13 signatures, a model distinguished ophthalmopathy from stable hyperthyroidism, reaching around 86% sensitivity and 81.08% specificity.

The authors amplified TCR beta CDR3 regions from RNA transcripts. First-round RT-PCR relied on HTBI primers, and a second-round multiplex PCR came next. TCRdb passed the multiplex PCR reads through MiXCR, listing each CDR3 protein once. The table shows about 400,000 distinct CDR3 sequences, with about 18% occurring only once. With a duration under 3 months, ophthalmopathy in the donors showed moderate-to-severe activity, CAS ≥3 and NOSPECS ≥4. The evidence that diagnosis relied on was clinical symptoms, serum thyroxine, TRAb, thyroid ultrasound and orbital computed tomography. V was clipped by 6 bases and J by 1 base, with 18 bases between them. Germline V lookup: CDR1 MRHNA, CDR2 SNTAGT. This CDR3 contains 16 residues. As concerns this clonotype: What it binds is not known.

The chain links TRBV6-4 to TRBJ1-1, with D perhaps matching TRBD1 (6 bases). The TCR sequence derives from a woman aged 18-35 years with Graves' ophthalmopathy. The sequencing sample was made of peripheral blood. The CDR3 coding sequence is TGTGCCAGCAGCGTAGGGGGGGAGGGCCGGAACACTGAAGCTTTCTTT. Translation: CASSVGGEGRNTEAFF.